Each of the 4 T cell receptor beta chains below was sequenced from the same sample in a study of T cell clones after liver transplantation. This table comes from immunoSEQ multiplex PCR, and its TCRdb copy is limited to in-frame clones, with some not included. Of about 75,000 clones listed, around 80% were seen once; the top ten hold more than 2%. The input for sequencing was CD4+ T cells from blood, taken 48 months after liver transplant. These receptors were obtained from a human patient who received a liver transplant. Some T cells may be graft donor cells.

The rearrangement joins TRBV4-2 to TRBJ1-1; D is undetermined. This CDR3 contains 15 residues. Germline CDR1 and CDR2: LGHNA and YNFKEQ. V was shortened by 4 bases and J by 3 bases, with 15 bases between the two germline ends. The CDR3 DNA is TGTGCCAGCAGCCTAACCGATCAGGTTGACACTGAAGCTTTCTTT. Translating gives CASSLTDQVDTEAFF.

This clone has only one observation. The V gene is TRBV30, the J gene TRBJ1-3, with D unclear. Germline-derived CDR1 and CDR2 are GTSNPN and SVGIG (reference sequence). There are 14 residues in the CDR3. Trimming left V 4 bases short and J 4 bases short, with 14 bases between. CDR3 nucleotide sequence: TGTGCCTGGAACCGCGGGCGGTCCGGAAACACCATATATTTT. Translating it yields CAWNRGRSGNTIYF.

This rearrangement joins TRBV9 to TRBJ2-7, with 8 bases that match TRBD1. Germline V gene data show CDR1 as SGDLS and CDR2 as YYNGEE. The V segment lost 3 bases and the J segment 4 bases; nucleotides outside the gene matches: 6. The CDR3 is 14 amino acids. The CDR3 DNA is TGTGCCAGCAGCGGGAGGACAGGGACGTACGAGCAGTACTTC. Protein: CASSGRTGTYEQYF.

The V call is TRBV5-4, the J call TRBJ2-5; 7 bases map to TRBD1. J was trimmed by 2 bases and V by 5 bases; bases with no gene match: 9. This CDR3 has 15 residues. Germline V gene data show CDR1 as SGHNT and CDR2 as YYREEE (reference sequence). This CDR3 reads CASSAPGTAQETQYF. CDR3 in DNA: TGTGCCAGCAGTGCACCTGGGACAGCACAAGAGACCCAGTACTTC.